The entry below gives a single TCR beta chain sequence along with its context. The antigen remains unidentified. The protocol was immunoSEQ multiplex PCR, while the TCRdb copy is restricted to in-frame clones and leaves out a portion. The top ten hold roughly 7% of the sample, which has tens of thousands of clones, approximately 88% seen once. The data stem from a study of T cell responses to AZD1222 COVID-19 vaccine. The germline V gene has CDR1 LGHNT and CDR2 FRNRAP. V lost 6 bases, J lost 3 bases, and 6 bases lay in between. The CDR3 contains 12 residues. General study findings and limits: Donors in the cohort were predominantly white British and more often female, and clonal diversity was possibly underestimated.

The receptor was derived from an adult in good health. The chain links TRBV12-5 to TRBJ1-3; D is uncertain. This specimen consisted of peripheral blood, obtained on day 0 of AZD1222 vaccination. Here the CDR3 DNA reads TGTGCTAGTGGCCGGGATGGAAACACCATATATTTT. This codes for CASGRDGNTIYF.